This T cell receptor (beta chain) was recorded in a study of tumor-infiltrating lymphocytes in primary liver carcinoma. The germline CDR1 and CDR2 sequences are MNHEY and SVGAGI. V lost 10 bases, J lost 5 bases, and 6 bases stayed unmatched. The CDR3 extends over 13 amino acids. Bulk tissue was left unsorted, and RNA and DNA were co-extracted from about 20-30 mg of it. The study found over 85% viable tumor cells in every tumor sample. From approximately 450 ng total RNA, TCR beta cDNA was generated with a primer in the constant region. Library construction for TCR beta comprised three nested multiplex PCR rounds performed with slightly modified ARM-PCR. Two initial PCR rounds of around 9 cycles each paired TRBV1-TRBV30 forward primers with a C-beta reverse primer. TCRdb reanalysed the multiplex PCR reads using MiXCR and keeps one entry per CDR3 protein. The sample holds approximately 190,000 distinct CDR3 sequences; 70% to 90% are singletons and the top ten take about a sixth.

Source material: tumor tissue from primary liver carcinoma. The source of this sequence is a man between 35 and 55 years old with primary liver carcinoma and hepatitis B virus infection. This rearrangement joins TRBV6-5 to TRBJ2-2; 8 positions agree with TRBD1. The CDR3 here is CANSRDRTGELFF. CDR3 sequence (DNA): TGTGCCAATTCACGGGACAGGACCGGGGAGCTGTTTTTT.